The present T cell receptor (beta chain) was sequenced within a study of blood T cell repertoires in COVID-19. The wider study: The study drew acute and convalescent COVID-19 samples from the United States, Italy and Spain. T cells, B-cell-depleted T cells, or PBMCs provided the cDNA or gDNA that served as material.

In the source study's methods: Using reference gene primer amplification, nucleated cell counts were estimated. This table comes from immunoSEQ multiplex PCR, and its TCRdb copy is limited to in-frame clones, with some not included. The V and J calls and clone size are taken from that table; D and trimming were inferred from the DNA. Of over 150,000 clones in the sample, more than 85% were seen once. The V end lost 2 bases, the J end lost 3 bases, and 12 bases lay between the germline ends. This CDR3 has 14 amino acids. Germline CDR1 SGDLS, CDR2 YYNGEE. The source of this sequence is a man aged 25-45 years with acute or convalescent COVID-19. The V call is TRBV9, the J call TRBJ2-7; a possible D gene is TRBD2 (5 bases). Sequenced: peripheral blood. The CDR3 bases are TGTGCCAGCAGCGTGCGGGCTTGGGACTACGAGCAGTACTTC. Translated: CASSVRAWDYEQYF.